The rows below give T cell receptor beta chains drawn from one sample of a study of blood T cell repertoires in COVID-19. This table comes from immunoSEQ multiplex PCR, and its TCRdb copy is limited to in-frame clones, with some not included. This table has 310,000 or so clones, 70% to 90% appearing once. The source material was PBMCs or T cells enriched from blood (not recorded which). The receptors were sampled from a woman aged 30 to 39 who had recovered from COVID-19. The CDR3 runs from the conserved cysteine through the conserved F or W.

v_gene	CDR3aa
TRBV10-1	CASSDSGTATDTQYF
TRBV4-1	CASSQQNQGTYEQYF
TRBV14	CASSNRGLLLPETQYF
TRBV27	CASSPLNQPQHF
TRBV3-1/TRBV3-2	CASSLGRREETQYF
TRBV12-3/TRBV12-4	CASSPTGSEQYF
TRBV7-8	CASSLGPGQPYEQYF
TRBV10-3	CAISETQGGGYTF
TRBV5-1	CASSTTIQGTGELFF
TRBV15	CATSSRLGNTIYF
TRBV5-4	CASSAAGAQGKTEAFF
TRBV4-2	CASSQEMGLAGHNEQFF
TRBV10-2	CASSSGGANNEQFF
TRBV4-2	CASSQVGGGNQPQHF
TRBV6-4	CASSEGTGIGSTDTQYF
TRBV7-8	CASSSTGARNTEAFF
TRBV5-1	CASSFSSGVAGELFF
TRBV5-6	CASSFGTARSGNTIYF
TRBV19	CASSMTSGVTDTQYF
TRBV4-3	CASSQGDRGPGDTQYF
TRBV6-5	CASRLRQLNSPLHF
TRBV20-1	CSGGQQETQYF
TRBV6-2/TRBV6-3	CASSLSGGAYNEQFF
TRBV7-8	CASSPPGTGNTEAFF
TRBV4-3	CASSQSGGGKNIQYF
TRBV27	CASSLSQAPMNTEAFF
TRBV12-3/TRBV12-4	CASRGGVIDTQYF
TRBV5-1	CASSFDGVTYNEQFF
TRBV5-1	CASSLGTSTDTQYF
TRBV20-1	CSASRGLIAGYTF
TRBV11-3	CASSTVTGGFSKTEAFF
TRBV4-3	CASSQPRGNVIQETQYF
TRBV6-5	CASSTTGVAAYEQYF
TRBV3-1/TRBV3-2	CASSQGLAGRYEQYF
TRBV3-1/TRBV3-2	CASSQERTGAGYTF
TRBV27	CASSLQEGTEAFF
TRBV5-4	CASSLSSTEAFF
TRBV5-1	CASSLGGDEQFF
TRBV21-1	CASSKGEGAPPYEQYF
TRBV25-1	CASSDRVGYYNEQFF
TRBV29-1	CSAQSLRGNTDTQYF
TRBV19	CASSIGGLQPQHF
TRBV29-1	CSVARETQYF
TRBV5-6	CASSLAGVSEAFF
TRBV7-6	CASSLVSGLVLNNEQFF
TRBV6-1	CASSELDRNNQPQHF
TRBV3-1/TRBV3-2	CASRTSSGNTIYF
TRBV7-8	CASSFNGRNTEAFF
TRBV15	CATSTPGGAGYGYTF
TRBV4-3	CASSVLTGALDTEAFF
TRBV29-1	CSARRTGGPGGELFF
TRBV6-6	CASSQGLWTGELFF
TRBV7-8	CASSPQDTQYF
TRBV3-1/TRBV3-2	CASSRSPGQPQSHGVYGYTF
TRBV27	CASSLKGQGNTIYF
TRBV12-2	CASRSRGDGYTF
TRBV7-2	CASSLSVYNEQFF
TRBV19	CASSLGPGRLAAYEQYF
TRBV7-2	CASSLDRGAFYEQYF
TRBV4-1	CASSQVKPVNEQFF